This T cell receptor (beta chain) was sequenced during a study of blood T cell repertoires in COVID-19. Overall study context: Samples taken during acute and convalescent COVID-19 were collected in the United States, Italy and Spain.

In the source study's methods: Scientists estimated how many nucleated cells there were by amplifying reference gene primers. Method: immunoSEQ multiplex PCR; TCRdb's copy keeps in-frame clones and lacks some. The DNA gave D and trimming, while V, J and clone size come from that table. The sample holds 20,000 or so clones, 75% to 95% seen once. Germline V CDR1 and CDR2: WSHSY, SAAADI. The CDR3 is made up of 17 amino acids. This clonotype was sampled from a woman aged 70-85 years with active COVID-19. What was sequenced was peripheral blood. This chain links TRBV10-2 with TRBJ2-7; 8 bases fit TRBD1. CDR3 amino acids: CATSHRGTTSVSYEQYF. CDR3 DNA: TGCGCGACCTCGCACAGGGGGACGACCTCGGTCTCCTACGAGCAGTACTTC.